The 5 T cell receptor beta chains presented below share a single source sample, sequenced in a study of beta chain features in type 1 diabetes. Study-level points and caveats: There was a moderate but significant shortening of TCRB CDR3s in all four CD4+ subsets of Type 1 diabetes patients.

Their antigens remain unidentified. Expressed TCRB transcripts got sequenced, as all isolated RNA was reverse transcribed. Here immunoSEQ multiplex PCR was the method, and the copy in TCRdb shows in-frame clones only, minus some. The sample has about 650,000 clones; around 12% are singletons. The sample was naive CD4+ T cells from blood. The receptor source for this set is a man aged 25-45 years with type 1 diabetes.

This clone occurred once. This chain links TRBV19 with TRBJ2-7, with D perhaps matching TRBD2 (5 bases). Looked up from germline, CDR1 is LNHDA and CDR2 is SQIVND (reference sequence). The length of the CDR3 is 13 residues. Trimming took 3 bases from V and 1 from J, leaving 7 bases between them. This CDR3 reads CASSIRTSYEQYF. The CDR3 bases are TGTGCCAGTAGTATCCGGACTTCCTACGAGCAGTACTTC.

CDR3 nucleotide sequence: TGTGCCAGCAGCACAACCGGGGCCCCTAACACCATATATTTT. Protein product: CASSTTGAPNTIYF. The chain is built from TRBV7-9 and TRBJ1-3; the D gene is possibly TRBD1 (5 bases). This CDR3 is 14 amino acids long. Trimming removed 5 bases from V and 7 bases from J, with 15 bases in between. Germline-derived CDR1 and CDR2 are SEHNR and FQNEAQ (reference sequence).

The chain is built from TRBV5-4 and TRBJ1-2; the match to TRBD1 covers 8 bases. The CDR3 contains 13 residues. Germline V gene lookup returns CDR1 SGHNT and CDR2 YYREEE (reference sequence). V gave up 4 bases and J gave up 6 bases; unmatched junction bases: 5. Written as DNA, the CDR3 is TGTGCCAGCAGCCATCCGGGACAGGATGGCTACACCTTC. Residues: CASSHPGQDGYTF.

This chain connects TRBV28 to TRBJ2-7; 8 bases fit TRBD1. V shed 7 bases, J shed 2 bases, and the junction held 13 bases outside the gene matches. The germline V gene encodes CDR1 MDHEN and CDR2 SYDVKM. This CDR3 is built from 16 residues. CDR3 in DNA: TGTGCCAGCAATCACAATCCCCCACAGGGGGCCTACGAGCAGTACTTC. Translated, it gives CASNHNPPQGAYEQYF.

This clone was detected a few times. V is TRBV25-1 and J is TRBJ1-4, with D unresolved. CDR3 length equals 14 residues. Trimming removed 0 bases from V and 7 bases from J, with 9 bases in between. Germline loops: CDR1 MGHDK, CDR2 SYGVNS. The CDR3 DNA reads as TGTGCCAGCAGTGAATATAGACAAGGTGAAAAACTGTTTTTT. It codes for CASSEYRQGEKLFF.